This passage covers 13 T cell receptor beta chains from one sample sequenced in a study of shared clonotypes between healthy human individuals. Here immunoSEQ multiplex PCR was the method, and the copy in TCRdb shows in-frame clones only, minus some. The table has about 190,000 clones, about 68% seen once. Input material: memory CD4+ T cells sorted from blood. Subset reported: CD45RA-negative fraction. The receptor source for this set is a man under 40 in good health.

The chain recombines TRBV11-3 with TRBJ2-1; D uncertain. From germline, CDR1 is SGHNT and CDR2 YENEEA. Trimming pared 1 base from V and 13 bases from J, leaving 17 bases between. The CDR3 is 14 amino acids. DNA of the CDR3: TGTGCCAGCAGCTTAGTCCCGGGCAGCGCGCTTCAGTTCTTC. As protein: CASSLVPGSALQFF.

The CDR3 sequence: CASSTRQGGGDTQYF. CDR3 DNA sequence: TGTGCCAGTAGTACAAGACAGGGCGGCGGAGATACGCAGTATTTT. The chain couples TRBV19 to TRBJ2-3; 7 bases agree with TRBD1. V lost 4 bases and J lost 5; bases outside the gene matches: 9. CDR3 length equals 15 residues. Germline CDR1 and CDR2: LNHDA and SQIVND (reference sequence).

The V gene is TRBV11-3, the J gene TRBJ2-5, with a weak D call TRBD2 (6 bases). CDR1 SGHNT and CDR2 YENEEA come from the germline V gene. The CDR3 has 16 amino acids. V was clipped by 1 base and J by 1 base, with 13 bases between them. In nucleotides, the CDR3 is TGTGCCAGCAGCTTAGGAGTTCTGGGAGGCCAAGAGACCCAGTACTTC. Protein product: CASSLGVLGGQETQYF.

The chain employs TRBV18 and TRBJ2-7; D may correspond to TRBD1 or TRBD2 (6 bases each). V was shortened by 2 bases and J by 0 bases, with 14 bases between the two germline ends. Germline V lookup: CDR1 KGHSH, CDR2 LQKENI. CDR3 length: 16 amino acids. CDR3 coding DNA: TGTGCCAGCTCACCAATGGTGGGGGGCCACTCCTACGAGCAGTACTTC. This gives the protein CASSPMVGGHSYEQYF.

Relative to its sample, this clone is medium-sized. This chain joins TRBV5-1 and TRBJ1-1; D is unclear. From germline, CDR1 is SGHRS and CDR2 YFSETQ. Trimming took 1 base from V and 3 from J, leaving 13 bases between them. The CDR3 consists of 15 residues. The DNA of the CDR3 is TGCGCCAGCAGCTTGCGGTCAACCCCAGACACTGAAGCTTTCTTT. Amino acids: CASSLRSTPDTEAFF.

The rearrangement uses TRBV4-1 and TRBJ2-5; tentative D call: TRBD2 (6 bases). V lost 5 bases and J 2 bases, leaving 12 bases between the germline ends. The CDR3 sequence is 14 residues long. Germline assignment: CDR1 MGHRA and CDR2 YSYEKL. The CDR3 nucleotides are TGCGCCAGCAGCGGGAGCGGGCCACAAGAGACCCAGTACTTC. Amino acids: CASSGSGPQETQYF.

This clone was counted between two and nine times. The gene calls are TRBV6-5 and TRBJ2-5; D is perhaps TRBD2 (6 bases). V dropped 0 bases and J dropped 4 bases, with 15 bases sitting between them. Germline V gene sequence: CDR1 MNHEY, CDR2 SVGAGI. This CDR3 has 16 amino acids. This CDR3 is CASSYSKGAGGETQYF. CDR3 nucleotide sequence: TGTGCCAGCAGTTACTCGAAGGGCGCCGGGGGAGAGACCCAGTACTTC.

The chain couples TRBV7-2 to TRBJ2-7; perhaps D is TRBD1 or TRBD2 (5 bases each). The CDR3 length is 14 residues. Germline V gene data show CDR1 as SGHTA and CDR2 as FQGNSA. V was shortened by 1 base and J by 4 bases, with 11 bases between the two germline ends. CDR3 residues: CASSLGQGAYEQYF. CDR3 nucleotides: TGTGCCAGCAGCTTAGGGCAGGGAGCTTACGAGCAGTACTTC.

V usage is TRBV6-1 and J usage is TRBJ2-7; D call uncertain. Germline lookup yields CDR1 MNHNS and CDR2 SASEGT. The V gene lost 7 bases and the J gene lost 3 bases, with 16 bases spanning the gap. This CDR3 has 14 residues. The CDR3, as DNA: TGTGCCAGCAAAACCGACACCGGGCGCTACGAGCAGTACTTC. This gives the protein CASKTDTGRYEQYF.

The V and J genes are TRBV28 and TRBJ2-5; TRBD1 or TRBD2 may be the D gene (6 bases each). CDR3 length: 14 amino acids. Germline lookup yields CDR1 MDHEN and CDR2 SYDVKM. The V gene lost 7 bases and the J gene lost 7 bases, with 19 bases spanning the gap. In nucleotides, the CDR3 is TGTGCCAGCACCGGAGGGGGTACCCCCGGGACCCAGTACTTC. Translating gives CASTGGGTPGTQYF.

The V and J genes are TRBV6-1 and TRBJ2-7, with D perhaps assigned TRBD1 or TRBD2 (6 bases each). Germline V CDR1 and CDR2: MNHNS, SASEGT. Trimming left V 6 bases short and J 7 bases short, with 13 bases between. This CDR3 contains 12 residues. The CDR3 region has the DNA TGTGCCAGCAGCCGAGGGGGGCAAGAGCAGTACTTC. Translation gives CASSRGGQEQYF.

The chain couples TRBV29-1 to TRBJ2-5, with TRBD2 matching over 7 bases. The CDR3 spans 19 residues. CDR1 is SQVTM and CDR2 is ANQGSEA in the germline V gene. The ends lost 4 bases at V and 3 bases at J; junction bases unmatched: 23. The chain's CDR3 is CSVVDGSILRFAGEETQYF. The CDR3 nucleotides read TGCAGCGTTGTGGATGGATCTATCCTACGTTTTGCGGGAGAAGAGACCCAGTACTTC.

This rearrangement joins TRBV5-1 to TRBJ2-5; tentative D call: TRBD1 (5 bases). Germline CDR1 is SGHRS and CDR2 is YFSETQ. The CDR3 spans 13 residues. With 5 bases removed from V and 14 bases from J, the gap between germline ends came to 22 bases. The CDR3 region has the DNA TGCGCCAGCAGTATGGCACTCGACAGCCTACGATACTTC. Translated, it gives CASSMALDSLRYF.